The present T cell receptor (beta chain) was sequenced within a study of blood T cell repertoires in COVID-19. Here immunoSEQ multiplex PCR was the method, and the copy in TCRdb shows in-frame clones only, minus some. Of 360,000 or so clones listed, roughly 90% are singletons. Recruitment covered about 25 US areas and drew participants whose ages spanned roughly 18 to 89 years. Clinical history as reported by participants underpinned cohort assignment. This TCR was sampled from a woman aged 25 to 39 who had been exposed to COVID-19. The sample comprised PBMCs or T cells enriched from blood (not recorded which).

This CDR3 is CASSFPSGDRVTYEQYF. DNA for the CDR3: TGTGCCAGCAGTTTCCCCTCGGGGGACAGGGTCACCTACGAGCAGTACTTC. This sequence joins TRBV28 and TRBJ2-7; 9 nucleotides align to TRBD1. The length of the CDR3 is 17 residues. The V gene's germline CDR1 is MDHEN and CDR2 SYDVKM. The junction had 11 bases not matched to a gene; V was cut back by 3 bases and J by 2 bases. Together with reference TRBV28 and TRBJ2-7, the CDR3 gives the full variable domain: DVKVTQSSRYLVKRTGEKVFLECVQDMDHENMFWYRQDPGLGLRLIYFSYDVKMKEKGDIPEGYSVSREKKERFSLILESASTNQTSMYLCASSFPSGDRVTYEQYFGPGTRLTVT.